These 5 T cell receptor beta chains originate from one sample sequenced in a study of cytomegalovirus exposure and HLA in healthy donors (dated by TCRdb to 2016 to 2017). To prepare the library, the immunoSEQ multiplex PCR assay was applied. For the multiplex PCR, a mixture combining 60 forward primers for TCR Vbeta segments and 13 reverse primers for TCR Jbeta segments was used. TCRdb limited this immuneACCESS table to in-frame rearrangements with V and J called. A share of clones is missing; checked studies link under half to unresolved V genes, and the rest is unexplained. The sample records nearly 300,000 clones, roughly 90% of which are singletons. Around 3.7% of the sample is held by the ten biggest clonotypes. Material for sequencing was PBMCs. Every receptor here comes from a man in his forties or fifties in good health and CMV-seropositive.

This chain uses TRBV18 with TRBJ1-5; 11 bases line up with TRBD1. The V and J ends lost 3 bases and 7 bases, in that order; junction bases with no gene match: 5. Germline V lookup: CDR1 KGHSH, CDR2 LQKENI. This CDR3 spans 15 amino acids. The CDR3 DNA reads as TGTGCCAGCTCACCGCTGGACAGGGGGCAACAGCCCCAGCATTTT. Encoded protein: CASSPLDRGQQPQHF.

The rearrangement joins TRBV5-1 to TRBJ2-1, with 9 positions matching TRBD2. The CDR3 runs to 15 residues. V dropped 0 bases and J dropped 2; count of bases not matched to a gene: 0. Germline CDR1 reads SGHRS; CDR2 reads YFSETQ. The DNA of the CDR3 is TGCGCCAGCAGCTTGGTAGCGGGAGCCTACAATGAGCAGTTCTTC. This sequence encodes CASSLVAGAYNEQFF.

The chain employs TRBV28 and TRBJ2-1; 7 positions match TRBD2. CDR1 and CDR2 (germline): MDHEN, SYDVKM. J gave up 3 bases and V 6 bases, and 2 bases lay outside the gene matches. This CDR3 comprises 13 residues. This CDR3 reads CASRTGGYNEQFF. Written as DNA, the CDR3 is TGTGCCAGCAGGACGGGAGGCTACAATGAGCAGTTCTTC.

The chain has TRBV6-4 and TRBJ1-2; 7 bases fit TRBD1. The CDR3 length is 14 residues. Germline CDR1 MRHNA, CDR2 SNTAGT. V was clipped by 4 bases and J by 8 bases; unmatched bases: 10. The CDR3 DNA reads as TGTGCCAGCAGTGCGGGGACAGCCCCCGGAGGCTACACCTTC. Residues: CASSAGTAPGGYTF.

The chain links TRBV5-5 to TRBJ2-7; possible D gene TRBD2, 7 bases. The length of the CDR3 is 14 residues. CDR1 SGHKS and CDR2 YYEKEE come from the germline V gene (reference sequence). V gave up 10 bases and J gave up 0 bases, with 17 bases separating them. As DNA, the CDR3 is TGTGCCTCCAATGGGGGCGGGAGCTCCTACGAGCAGTACTTC. Translation gives CASNGGGSSYEQYF.